This T cell receptor beta chain was recorded in a study of blood T cells in healthy people across ages. Study findings and constraints: Calculation of diversity from one million T cells yielded estimates considered to be underestimates. Greater diversity and more naive CD4+ cells were seen in long-lived donors than in aged donors.

This CDR3 contains 16 residues. Per germline, CDR1 KGHSH and CDR2 LQKENI. V lost 6 bases to trimming and J lost 4 bases; unmatched junction nucleotides: 9. Primed by a sample-barcoded 5' primer and a J-beta primer mix, a second PCR proceeded for roughly 7 to 11 cycles. Tags on each cDNA molecule came from a template-switch adaptor with 12 random nucleotides. TCRdb analysed the 5' RACE reads with MiXCR anew, one entry per CDR3 protein. The table records under 950,000 distinct CDR3 sequences, 22% of them present only once. This clonotype came up a few times. No antigen is known for it. At least 5 micrograms of total RNA were extracted per sample.

The source is a man between 65 and 80 years old in good health. The chain joins TRBV18 to TRBJ2-1; 10 positions agree with TRBD2. The sample taken for sequencing was blood. The DNA for the CDR3 is TGTGCCAGCTCCACCGCTAGCGGGAGTATATACAATGAGCAGTTCTTC. This gives the protein CASSTASGSIYNEQFF.